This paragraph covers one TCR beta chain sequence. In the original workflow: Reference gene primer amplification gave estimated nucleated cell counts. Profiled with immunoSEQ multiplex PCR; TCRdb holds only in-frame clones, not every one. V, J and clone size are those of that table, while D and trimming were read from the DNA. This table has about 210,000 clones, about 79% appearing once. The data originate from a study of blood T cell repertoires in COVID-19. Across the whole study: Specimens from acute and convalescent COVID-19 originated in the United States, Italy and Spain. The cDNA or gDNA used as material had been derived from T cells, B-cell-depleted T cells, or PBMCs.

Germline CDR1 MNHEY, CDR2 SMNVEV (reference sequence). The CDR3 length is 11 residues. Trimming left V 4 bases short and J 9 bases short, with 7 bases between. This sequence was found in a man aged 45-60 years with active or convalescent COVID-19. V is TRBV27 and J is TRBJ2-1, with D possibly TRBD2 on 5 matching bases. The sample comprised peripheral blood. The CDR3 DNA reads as TGTGCCAGCAGTTCTAGCCTTGAGCAGTTCTTC. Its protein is CASSSSLEQFF.